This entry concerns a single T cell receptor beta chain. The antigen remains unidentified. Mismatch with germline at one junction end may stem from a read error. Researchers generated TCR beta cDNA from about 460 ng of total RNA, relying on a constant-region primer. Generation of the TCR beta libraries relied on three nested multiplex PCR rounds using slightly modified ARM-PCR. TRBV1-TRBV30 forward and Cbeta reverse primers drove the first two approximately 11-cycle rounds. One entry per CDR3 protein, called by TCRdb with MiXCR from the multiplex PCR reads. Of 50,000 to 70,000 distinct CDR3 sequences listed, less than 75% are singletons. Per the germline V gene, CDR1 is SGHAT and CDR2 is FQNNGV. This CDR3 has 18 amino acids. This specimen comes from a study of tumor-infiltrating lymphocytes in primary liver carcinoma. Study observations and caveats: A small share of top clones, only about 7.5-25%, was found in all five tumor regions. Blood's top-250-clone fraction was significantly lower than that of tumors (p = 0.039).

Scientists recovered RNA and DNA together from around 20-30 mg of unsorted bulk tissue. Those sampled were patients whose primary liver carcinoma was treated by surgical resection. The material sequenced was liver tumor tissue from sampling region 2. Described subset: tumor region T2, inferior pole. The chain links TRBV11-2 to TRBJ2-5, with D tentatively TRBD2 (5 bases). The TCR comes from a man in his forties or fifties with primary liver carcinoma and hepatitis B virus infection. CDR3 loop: CASNLARLALGKKETRYF. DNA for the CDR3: TGTGCCAGCAACTTAGCGAGGCTAGCCCTAGGAAAAAAAGAGACCCGGTACTTC.